This paragraph reports one T cell receptor (beta chain). CDR3 size: 13 residues. From germline, CDR1 is SGHNT and CDR2 YYREEE (reference sequence). Between the trimmed V and J ends, which lost 0 bases and 10 bases, there was a span of 13 bases. Time point defined: pretreatment peripheral blood. All patients handed over anywhere from 1 to 8 samples, pretreatment and on-treatment. The record originates from a study of PD-L1 blockade in urothelial cancer. At the level of the study: Median T cell yield per blood sample was 110,000 to 150,000 cells.

Sequenced by immunoSEQ multiplex PCR; TCRdb stores in-frame clones only, minus some. Here the sample spans roughly 67,000 clones, approximately 84% being singletons. The chain links TRBV5-4 to TRBJ1-2, with D possibly being TRBD1 (5 bases). The source material was PBMCs, sampled around atezolizumab (anti-PD-L1) treatment. This TCR was sampled from a man in his sixties with urothelial cancer. The CDR3 region has the DNA TGTGCCAGCAGCTTGGCCAGGGTTTTGGACTACACCTTC. It is translated as CASSLARVLDYTF.